The present TCR beta chain was sequenced within a study of blood T cell repertoires in COVID-19. On the study more broadly: Both acute and convalescent COVID-19 samples were obtained from the United States, Italy and Spain. Sources were T cells, B-cell-depleted T cells, or PBMCs; the material itself was cDNA or gDNA.

Germline loops: CDR1 MDHEN, CDR2 SYDVKM. Deletions cut 5 bases from V and 0 bases from J, with 17 bases between. The length of the CDR3 is 17 residues. Source study methods: Reference gene primer amplification yielded estimated nucleated cell counts. The repertoire was sequenced with immunoSEQ multiplex PCR; TCRdb's copy has only in-frame clones and lacks some. D and trimming come from the DNA, and the V and J calls and clone size come from that table. This table holds 130,000 or so clones, under 90% found once. Enrollees, about 18 to 90 years old, lived in 24 US areas. Material for sequencing was PBMCs or T cells enriched from blood (not recorded which). The receptor comes from a man in his forties with acute COVID-19. The rearrangement uses TRBV28 and TRBJ2-1, with TRBD2 as a possible D gene (6 bases). This CDR3 is CASSGWGVSSSYNEQFF. The CDR3, as DNA: TGTGCCAGCAGTGGTTGGGGGGTTTCGAGCTCCTACAATGAGCAGTTCTTC.